A selection of T cell receptor beta chains follows, all from one sample in a study of blood T cell repertoires in COVID-19. Generated by immunoSEQ multiplex PCR, the TCRdb table keeps only in-frame clones and is missing some. The sample has fewer than 250,000 clones, 70% to 90% seen once. The material sequenced was PBMCs or T cells enriched from blood (not recorded which). The receptors shown here come from a man younger than 40 who had recovered from COVID-19. The conserved cysteine and the conserved F or W are not part of the CDR3 here. Fields, in order: CDR3 protein, J gene, V gene, clone size. Clone size is not always given. Where it is, it says once, few, many or a class for expanded clones.

ASTVSGSPEQF | TRBJ2-1 | TRBV25-1 | NA
ASSLVRTEAF | TRBJ1-1 | TRBV28 | NA
ASSLGGSLYEQY | TRBJ2-7 | TRBV5-4 | NA
ASRLGDRLSEQY | TRBJ2-7 | TRBV28 | once
ASSYPGLAGVTYNEQF | TRBJ2-1 | TRBV5-1 | NA
ASTQAGNYNEQF | TRBJ2-1 | TRBV27 | NA
ASSKGVLNSPLH | TRBJ1-6 | TRBV2 | NA
ASGLGAGSTNEKLF | TRBJ1-4 | TRBV12-5 | NA
ASSLGAGGNTEAF | TRBJ1-1 | TRBV7-6 | NA
ASSLALVPTDTQY | TRBJ2-3 | TRBV5-1 | few
ACRGTGLSYGYT | TRBJ1-2 | TRBV30 | NA
ASSFLSGELF | TRBJ2-2 | TRBV7-2 | NA
SAERGASNEQF | TRBJ2-1 | TRBV29-1 | NA
ASSSSTGASSYNEQF | TRBJ2-1 | TRBV5-4 | NA
ASSKSGTSGYEQY | TRBJ2-7 | TRBV19 | NA
SAPGGLAGGRYTGELF | TRBJ2-2 | TRBV29-1 | NA
ASSSQGTNTEAF | TRBJ1-1 | TRBV7-2 | NA
AWSVESNEKLF | TRBJ1-4 | TRBV30 | NA
ASRSGQAGNEQY | TRBJ2-7 | TRBV6-5 | NA
AWSVPGGAWSPLH | TRBJ1-6 | TRBV30 | NA
ASSQDLAGGRETQY | TRBJ2-5 | TRBV4-1 | NA
ASSRHRQGPGELF | TRBJ2-2 | TRBV3-1/TRBV3-2 | NA
ASRPTGNSNQPQH | TRBJ1-5 | TRBV7-2 | few
ASRTDSMNTEAF | TRBJ1-1 | TRBV7-3 | few
AIRETSSSYNEQF | TRBJ2-1 | TRBV10-3 | NA
ASRPTGGGAGQPQH | TRBJ1-5 | TRBV28 | NA
ASSLDFNSGNTIY | TRBJ1-3 | TRBV5-4 | NA
ASSFDRVPNSPLH | TRBJ1-6 | TRBV7-2 | NA
ASSLAGLAGGPDTQY | TRBJ2-3 | TRBV7-2 | once
ATLRQGQRGPSTGNTIY | TRBJ1-3 | TRBV2 | NA
ASSVAPAGGTEAF | TRBJ1-1 | TRBV9 | NA
ASTRGGSSGANVLT | TRBJ2-6 | TRBV5-4 | NA
ASSLGGETSGQY | TRBJ2-7 | TRBV7-9 | NA
ASRVGGGGRETQY | TRBJ2-5 | TRBV28 | NA
ASSVDRGQSYEQY | TRBJ2-7 | TRBV7-2 | NA
ASSTTGFNTEAF | TRBJ1-1 | TRBV18 | once
ASSTGAVGAF | TRBJ1-1 | TRBV19 | NA
ASSASSGRAQNEQF | TRBJ2-1 | TRBV2 | NA
ASSHQGYNYGYT | TRBJ1-2 | TRBV10-1 | NA
ASSFPGSYEQY | TRBJ2-7 | TRBV28 | once
ASSEAIAGGLPYRY | TRBJ2-7 | TRBV2 | NA
ASSPTDINYGYT | TRBJ1-2 | TRBV18 | NA
SVAKLGSSEQY | TRBJ2-7 | TRBV29-1 | NA
ASSGSLNTEAF | TRBJ1-1 | TRBV19 | NA
ASSWTGFSSGNTIY | TRBJ1-3 | TRBV7-8 | NA
ASSSSPLDRISNQPQH | TRBJ1-5 | TRBV19 | NA
AISEAGTDTQY | TRBJ2-3 | TRBV10-3 | NA